Listed below are T cell receptor beta chains from one sample, sequenced in a study of CD8+CD57+ T cells in acquired aplastic anemia. A single record per CDR3 protein comes from TCRdb applying MiXCR to the reads. The sample contains approximately 98,000 distinct CDR3 sequences, less than 65% of which appear only once. Sequences were obtained from sorted CD4+, CD8+, or CD8+CD57+ T cells (not recorded which) from PBMCs. These receptors were obtained from a human donor in good health, serving as a control. Each CDR3 is given with its conserved first and last residue. Fields, in order: D gene, J gene, clone size, V gene, CDR3 protein, CDR3 DNA. A D gene is named only where the DNA matches it firmly. The size of a clone is reported for some rows only, either as once, few or many, or as a class for expanded clones.

>TRBD1|TRBJ2-7|many|TRBV20-1
CSARPGGNEQYF
TGCAGTGCTAGACCAGGGGGAAACGAGCAGTACTTC
>.|TRBJ1-2|.|TRBV6-5
CASSYSSGYGYTLTYTF
TGCGCCAGCAGTTACTCGTCCGGCTATGGCTACACCCTTACCTACACCTTC
>.|TRBJ2-5|.|TRBV2
CASSRSRRQETQYF
TGTGCCAGCAGCCGCTCTCGACGACAAGAGACCCAGTACTTC
>TRBD2|TRBJ2-3|few|TRBV29-1
CSVKTSGGASDTQYF
TGCAGCGTGAAGACTAGCGGGGGGGCATCAGATACGCAGTATTTT
>TRBD1|TRBJ1-1|.|TRBV7-9
CASSVHGTVEAFF
TGTGCCAGCAGCGTACATGGGACAGTTGAAGCTTTCTTT
>.|TRBJ2-1|.|TRBV11-1
CASSLTAYKPYNEQFF
TGTGCCAGCAGCTTAACAGCGTACAAACCCTACAATGAGCAGTTCTTC
>.|TRBJ2-2|.|TRBV6-1
CASSITGIAGELFF
TGTGCCAGCAGTATTACAGGGATAGCGGGGGAGCTGTTTTTT
>.|TRBJ1-1|once|TRBV11-2
CASSPRGGGVAHTEAFF
TGTGCCAGCAGCCCCCGCGGTGGTGGGGTGGCCCACACTGAAGCTTTCTTT
>.|TRBJ1-2|.|TRBV29-1
CSVDSGDYGYTF
TGCAGCGTTGACTCAGGGGACTATGGCTACACCTTC
>.|TRBJ1-1|few|TRBV30
CAWSHAVATEAFF
TGTGCCTGGAGCCACGCAGTAGCGACTGAAGCTTTCTTT
>.|TRBJ2-7|.|TRBV2
CASSLLRTSYEQYF
TGTGCCAGCTCCCTATTACGGACTTCCTACGAGCAGTACTTC
>.|TRBJ1-3|.|TRBV15
CATSRARNTIYF
TGTGCCACCAGCAGAGCCCGAAACACCATATATTTT
>TRBD1|TRBJ2-3|many|TRBV5-1
CASSPGQGNTDTQYF
TGCGCCAGCAGCCCAGGACAGGGGAACACAGATACGCAGTATTTT
>TRBD2|TRBJ2-3|many|TRBV20-1
CSASGGGLPTYTDTQYF
TGCAGTGCATCGGGGGGGGGACTTCCAACTTACACAGATACGCAGTATTTT
>TRBD1|TRBJ2-7|few|TRBV25-1
CASSLHLQGASYEQYF
TGTGCCAGCAGTTTACATCTACAGGGGGCCTCCTACGAGCAGTACTTC
>.|TRBJ2-7|.|TRBV2
CASSIGQGTYEQYF
TGTGCCAGCAGTATCGGTCAGGGGACCTACGAGCAGTACTTC
>.|TRBJ2-1|many|TRBV9
CASSTHNEQFF
TGTGCCAGCAGCACCCATAATGAGCAGTTCTTC
>TRBD1|TRBJ2-7|.|TRBV25-1
CASSDSGTEIYEQYF
TGTGCCAGCAGTGATTCCGGGACAGAGATCTACGAGCAGTACTTC
>TRBD1|TRBJ2-1|.|TRBV24-1
CATSDLGQGYNEQFF
TGTGCCACCAGTGATTTGGGACAGGGCTACAATGAGCAGTTCTTC
>TRBD2|TRBJ2-1|.|TRBV24-1
CATSDPSGGNNEQFF
TGTGCCACCAGTGACCCTAGCGGGGGTAACAATGAGCAGTTCTTC
>.|TRBJ2-7|.|TRBV10-3
CAISVRGMEDEQYF
TGTGCCATCAGTGTAAGGGGAATGGAGGACGAGCAGTACTTC
>TRBD1|TRBJ1-5|.|TRBV2
CASRGQSNQPQHF
TGTGCCAGCAGGGGACAGAGCAATCAGCCCCAGCATTTT
>TRBD2|TRBJ2-4|.|TRBV20-1
CSASVGGGLSIQYF
TGCAGTGCTAGTGTCGGGGGAGGGTTGAGCATTCAGTACTTC
>TRBD1|TRBJ2-1|.|TRBV15
CATSSGTGNEQFF
TGTGCCACCAGCAGTGGGACAGGCAATGAGCAGTTCTTC
>TRBD1|TRBJ2-7|.|TRBV7-8
CASSLGQGANEQYF
TGTGCCAGCAGCTTAGGACAGGGGGCAAACGAGCAGTACTTC
>TRBD1|TRBJ2-7|many|TRBV2
CASSRPGQAYEQYF
TGTGCCAGCAGTCGTCCGGGACAGGCCTACGAGCAGTACTTC
>TRBD1|TRBJ1-2|.|TRBV12-3/TRBV12-4
CASSLRGGADGYTF
TGTGCCAGCAGTTTAAGAGGGGGCGCTGATGGCTACACCTTC
>.|TRBJ2-3|many|TRBV25-1
CASSGGGTDTQYF
TGTGCCAGCAGTGGGGGGGGCACAGATACGCAGTATTTT
>.|TRBJ2-7|many|TRBV6-1
CASSPDSSYEQYF
TGTGCCAGCAGCCCGGACAGCTCCTACGAGCAGTACTTC
>TRBD1|TRBJ1-4|.|TRBV19
CASSDLTGDGKKLFF
TGTGCCAGTAGTGACCTGACAGGGGACGGGAAAAAACTGTTTTTT
>.|TRBJ2-7|.|TRBV10-3
CAISLGDLYEQYF
TGTGCCATCAGTCTCGGGGATTTATACGAGCAGTACTTC
>.|TRBJ2-1|few|TRBV10-1
CASSVGSGFGNEQFF
TGCGCCAGCAGTGTGGGTAGCGGTTTCGGGAATGAGCAGTTCTTC
>.|TRBJ1-2|.|TRBV9
CASSVAGIGYTF
TGTGCCAGCAGCGTAGCCGGGATTGGCTACACCTTC
>.|TRBJ2-2|.|TRBV7-9
CASSLLLKNTGELFF
TGTGCCAGCAGCCTGTTACTAAAGAACACCGGGGAGCTGTTTTTT
>.|TRBJ2-5|many|TRBV7-6
CASSLDRLGRNQETQYF
TGTGCCAGCAGCCTGGACCGCCTGGGACGGAACCAAGAGACCCAGTACTTC
>.|TRBJ2-7|once|TRBV19
CASSNYHEQYF
TGTGCCAGTAGTAATTACCACGAGCAGTACTTC
>TRBD1|TRBJ2-7|many|TRBV4-2
CASSADRDYEQYF
TGTGCCAGCAGCGCTGACAGGGACTACGAGCAGTACTTC
>.|TRBJ2-7|.|TRBV4-3
CASSQDSGTGYYEQYF
TGCGCCAGCAGCCAAGATAGCGGGACAGGGTACTACGAGCAGTACTTC
>TRBD1|TRBJ2-7|.|TRBV7-8
CASSQEGTGGGYEQYF
TGCGCCAGCAGCCAAGAGGGGACAGGGGGTGGGTACGAGCAGTACTTC
>TRBD1|TRBJ1-2|many|TRBV7-2
CASSAWTGVYGYTF
TGTGCCAGCAGCGCTTGGACAGGGGTCTATGGCTACACCTTC